These 23 T cell receptor beta chains share one sample of origin, sequenced in a study of cytotoxic CD8 clonotypes in ibrutinib-treated CLL. Profiled with immunoSEQ multiplex PCR; TCRdb holds only in-frame clones, not every one. The table lists about 84,000 clones, 86% of them singletons. The starting material was PBMCs, obtained before ibrutinib treatment. The receptors shown here come from a human donor with chronic lymphocytic leukemia.

This clone has a handful of counts. V is TRBV9 and J is TRBJ2-7; 14 nucleotides match TRBD2. The CDR3 is made up of 18 amino acids. CDR1 is SGDLS and CDR2 is YYNGEE in the germline V gene. Trimming at V came to 3 bases and at J to 7 bases, leaving 15 bases not matched to a gene. The CDR3 region has the DNA TGTGCCAGCAGCGCCGGACTAGCGGGAGGCGCGCGGGGGTCTGAGCAGTACTTC. Translating it yields CASSAGLAGGARGSEQYF.

V usage is TRBV19 and J usage is TRBJ1-3; 7 nucleotides agree with TRBD1. CDR1 is LNHDA and CDR2 is SQIVND in the germline V gene (reference sequence). The CDR3 has 14 residues. J lost 4 bases, V lost 5 bases, and 5 bases had no gene match. CDR3 in amino acids: CASSAGGPGNTIYF. DNA of the CDR3: TGTGCCAGTAGTGCAGGGGGTCCCGGAAACACCATATATTTT.

This chain uses TRBV30 with TRBJ2-7; D uncertain. V lost 0 bases, J lost 3 bases, and 15 bases lay in between. This CDR3 contains 15 residues. Germline CDR1 is GTSNPN and CDR2 is SVGIG (reference sequence). CDR3 sequence (DNA): TGTGCCTGGAGTGTACCCGGGTCTTTTGGCTACGAGCAGTACTTC. It translates to CAWSVPGSFGYEQYF.

The chain carries TRBV12-1 and TRBJ1-2; TRBD1 reflects the table's D call only, with no check against the DNA. TRBV12-1 counts as a pseudogene. The CDR3 runs to 15 residues. The CDR3 nucleotides are TGTGCCAGCAGCCCCTGCCGGGACAGGGATTATGGCTACACCTTC. Protein product: CASSPCRDRDYGYTF.

The V call is TRBV29-1, the J call TRBJ2-2; D is unclear. Germline values: CDR1 SQVTM, CDR2 ANQGSEA. The CDR3 is 17 amino acids. Trimming took 0 bases from V and 0 from J, leaving 14 bases between them. In DNA, the CDR3 is TGCAGCGTTGAAGATAGGTGGGGAACGGCGAACACCGGGGAGCTGTTTTTT. It translates to CSVEDRWGTANTGELFF.

The CDR3: CASSLGGQGRGYEQYF. DNA of the CDR3: TGTGCCAGCAGCTTAGGCGGACAGGGTCGGGGTTACGAGCAGTACTTC. V usage is TRBV7-6 and J usage is TRBJ2-7, with 8 bases that match TRBD1. CDR3 length: 16 residues. Germline V gene data show CDR1 as SGHVS and CDR2 as FNYEAQ. J gave up 4 bases and V 1 base, and 9 bases lay outside the gene matches. Variable domain in full (rest from reference TRBV7-6 and TRBJ2-7): GAGVSQSPRYKVTKRGQDVALRCDPISGHVSLYWYRQALGQGPEFLTYFNYEAQQDKSGLPNDRFSAERPEGSISTLTIQRTEQRDSAMYRCASSLGGQGRGYEQYFGPGTRLTVT.

The V and J genes are TRBV18 and TRBJ1-3, with TRBD1 identical over 9 bases. Germline V gives CDR1 KGHSH, CDR2 LQKENI. The CDR3 runs to 15 residues. V dropped 8 bases and J dropped 2; count of bases not matched to a gene: 7. CDR3 amino acids: CASTTGDRAGNTIYF. DNA for the CDR3: TGTGCCAGCACGACCGGGGACAGGGCTGGAAACACCATATATTTT.

This clone was seen only a few times. V gene TRBV29-1 combines with J gene TRBJ1-2, with 7 positions matching TRBD1. CDR1 and CDR2 from the germline V gene are SQVTM and ANQGSEA. The length of the CDR3 is 12 residues. Trimming took 5 bases from V and 6 from J; bases not matched to a gene: 6. CDR3 region: CSVSRTGDGYTF. In nucleotides, the CDR3 is TGCAGCGTTTCTCGCACAGGGGATGGCTACACCTTC.

The table lists this clone with a few counts. J is TRBJ2-7 and V is TRBV4-1; D is uncertain. Trimming removed 3 bases from V and 4 bases from J, with 13 bases in between. Per germline, CDR1 MGHRA and CDR2 YSYEKL. The CDR3 has 14 residues. The CDR3 coding sequence is TGCGCCAGCAGCCAGTTGACGCACGCTTACGAGCAGTACTTC. Encoded protein: CASSQLTHAYEQYF.

The chain employs TRBV28 and TRBJ1-4; D is undetermined. This CDR3 spans 15 amino acids. Germline CDR1 is MDHEN and CDR2 is SYDVKM. Trimming stripped 3 bases from V and 0 bases from J, with 8 bases between. The CDR3 spells CASSFQRATNEKLFF. DNA for the CDR3: TGTGCCAGCAGTTTCCAGAGGGCAACTAATGAAAAACTGTTTTTT.

The gene calls are TRBV9 and TRBJ2-2; weak D call: TRBD2 (6 bases). Between the trimmed V and J ends, which lost 0 bases and 6 bases, there was a span of 9 bases. The CDR3 sequence is 14 residues long. Germline lookup yields CDR1 SGDLS and CDR2 YYNGEE. CDR3 protein: CASSVGGEPGELFF. The CDR3 DNA sequence: TGTGCCAGCAGCGTAGGGGGGGAGCCCGGGGAGCTGTTTTTT.

The chain uses TRBV28 and TRBJ2-3, with TRBD1 matching 7 bases. CDR1 and CDR2 from the germline V gene are MDHEN and SYDVKM. This CDR3 comprises 15 residues. The V and J ends lost 6 bases and 2 bases, in that order; junction bases with no gene match: 8. The chain's CDR3 is CASSHLGQSTDTQYF. The DNA of the CDR3 is TGTGCCAGCAGCCACTTGGGACAGTCCACAGATACGCAGTATTTT.

V and J are TRBV6-5 and TRBJ1-1; perhaps TRBD1 as D (5 bases). The V gene lost 2 bases and the J gene lost 5 bases, with 9 bases spanning the gap. This CDR3 has 13 residues. Germline-derived CDR1 and CDR2 are MNHEY and SVGAGI. The CDR3 reads CASSYKQATEAFF. In DNA, the CDR3 is TGTGCCAGCAGTTACAAACAGGCGACTGAAGCTTTCTTT.

V and J are TRBV5-1 and TRBJ1-4, with D hard to call. V was clipped by 6 bases and J by 4 bases, with 10 bases between them. The CDR3 runs 13 residues. Germline V lookup: CDR1 SGHRS, CDR2 YFSETQ. The CDR3: CASKEVDNEKLFF. The DNA of the CDR3 is TGCGCCAGCAAGGAGGTGGATAATGAAAAACTGTTTTTT. The entire variable domain, with the rest obtained from reference TRBV5-1 and TRBJ1-4, is as follows: KAGVTQTPRYLIKTRGQQVTLSCSPISGHRSVSWYQQTPGQGLQFLFEYFSETQRNKGNFPGRFSGRQFSNSRSEMNVSTLELGDSALYLCASKEVDNEKLFFGSGTQLSVL.

The V call is TRBV5-5, the J call TRBJ1-5; D call uncertain. Trimming shortened V by 0 bases and J by 2 bases, and 9 bases separated the two germline ends. CDR1 and CDR2 (germline): SGHKS, YYEKEE (reference sequence). The CDR3 sequence is 15 residues long. This chain's CDR3 is CASSLAGVGNQPQHF. In DNA, the CDR3 is TGTGCCAGCAGCTTGGCCGGGGTTGGCAATCAGCCCCAGCATTTT.

This sequence joins TRBV5-4 and TRBJ2-5; tentative D call: TRBD1 (6 bases). CDR1 and CDR2 from the germline V gene are SGHNT and YYREEE (reference sequence). There are 15 residues in the CDR3. V lost 4 bases to trimming and J lost 7 bases, with 20 bases between them. The CDR3 bases are TGTGCCAGCAGCCCAAGAGACAGGTCTCTGGTGACCCAGTACTTC. Translated: CASSPRDRSLVTQYF.

V gene TRBV5-4 combines with J gene TRBJ2-5; D not certain. Germline V CDR1 and CDR2: SGHNT, YYREEE (reference sequence). The CDR3 has 16 residues. Trimming stripped 4 bases from V and 2 bases from J, with 18 bases between. DNA of the CDR3: TGTGCCAGCAGCCAAAATCGAGCCCGCCGGCAAGAGACCCAGTACTTC. Residues: CASSQNRARRQETQYF. Combining the CDR3 with reference TRBV5-4 and TRBJ2-5 gives the whole variable domain ETGVTQSPTHLIKTRGQQVTLRCSSQSGHNTVSWYQQALGQGPQFIFQYYREEENGRGNFPPRFSGLQFPNYSSELNVNALELDDSALYLCASSQNRARRQETQYFGPGTRLLVL.

The J gene is TRBJ2-5, the V gene TRBV14; unclear D gene. Germline V CDR1 and CDR2: SGHDN, FVKESK. Trimming shortened V by 0 bases and J by 1 base, and 3 bases separated the two germline ends. The CDR3 contains 13 residues. The CDR3 DNA sequence: TGTGCCAGCAGCCAAGAACTCCAAGAGACCCAGTACTTC. It yields the protein CASSQELQETQYF.

V and J are TRBV11-1 and TRBJ2-2; TRBD1 aligns across 8 bases. The germline CDR1 and CDR2 sequences are SGHAT and FQDESV (reference sequence). V lost 5 bases and J lost 8; bases outside the gene matches: 10. CDR3 length equals 15 residues. The CDR3 region has the DNA TGTGCCAGCAGCCCGACCGGGACAGGACGGGGGGAGCTGTTTTTT. Translation gives CASSPTGTGRGELFF. Complete variable domain (other parts from reference TRBV11-1 and TRBJ2-2): EAEVAQSPRYKITEKSQAVAFWCDPISGHATLYWYRQILGQGPELLVQFQDESVVDDSQLPKDRFSAERLKGVDSTLKIQPAELGDSAMYLCASSPTGTGRGELFFGEGSRLTVL.

The chain carries TRBV2 and TRBJ2-7, with TRBD2 as a possible D gene (6 bases). Germline CDR1 reads SNHLY; CDR2 reads FYNNEI. The CDR3 consists of 14 residues. Between the trimmed V and J ends, which lost 2 bases and 2 bases, there was a span of 10 bases. For the CDR3, the DNA is TGTGCCAGCAGTGAACTAGCGACAACCTACGAGCAGTACTTC. Translation gives CASSELATTYEQYF.

In DNA form, the CDR3 reads TGTGCCAGCAGCTTAGGGGACCGGAGCTATAGCAATCAGCCCCAGCATTTT. Translation gives CASSLGDRSYSNQPQHF. The chain uses TRBV11-2 and TRBJ1-5; tentatively, D is TRBD1 (5 bases). Germline lookup yields CDR1 SGHAT and CDR2 FQNNGV. This CDR3 is built from 17 residues. V lost 1 base to trimming and J lost 0 bases, with 13 bases between them.

This sequence joins TRBV5-1 and TRBJ2-1, with TRBD2 matching over 8 bases. CDR3 length equals 17 residues. J was trimmed by 7 bases and V by 4 bases; bases with no gene match: 16. Germline loops: CDR1 SGHRS, CDR2 YFSETQ. The DNA for the CDR3 is TGCGCCAGCAGCCGCATTGACGGAAGGACTAGCTTTAATGAGCAGTTCTTC. It translates to CASSRIDGRTSFNEQFF.

The chain employs TRBV7-9 and TRBJ2-2; 7 positions agree with TRBD1. CDR3 length: 14 residues. The germline gives CDR1 SEHNR, CDR2 FQNEAQ (reference sequence). V gave up 7 bases and J gave up 1 base; unmatched junction bases: 3. CDR3 bases: TGTGCCAGCATTCGGACAGGGAACACCGGGGAGCTGTTTTTT. Its translation: CASIRTGNTGELFF.